Below, 22 T cell receptor beta chains from the same sample are listed, as sequenced in a study of CD8 T cells in ankylosing spondylitis. MiXCR, run by TCRdb on the 5' RACE reads, gives a single entry per CDR3 protein. The data show 150,000 to 200,000 distinct CDR3 sequences, about 9.9% seen once. Sequencing input: blood, either unsorted or a sorted T cell fraction (not recorded which). All receptors derive from a male donor with ankylosing spondylitis or in good health (not recorded which).

This clonotype was picked up many times. The V gene is TRBV3-1, the J gene TRBJ1-2, with no clear D. The CDR3 consists of 15 residues. V was pared by 4 bases and J by 2 bases, with 14 bases between. The germline CDR1 and CDR2 sequences are LGHDT and YNNKEL (reference sequence). In DNA, the CDR3 is TGTGCCAGCAGCCTCTCGTCGTTATTAAACTATGGCTACACCTTC. Translation gives CASSLSSLLNYGYTF.

The chain employs TRBV12-3 or TRBV12-4 and TRBJ1-2, with D possibly being TRBD1 (5 bases). This CDR3 spans 14 amino acids. Trimming took 0 bases from V and 7 from J, leaving 12 bases between them. This CDR3 is CASSLAEGVGGYTF. The DNA of the CDR3 is TGTGCCAGCAGTTTAGCGGAAGGGGTCGGTGGCTACACCTTC.

The genes are TRBV5-1 and TRBJ2-1; TRBD2 aligns across 12 bases. With V trimmed by 0 bases and J by 4 bases, 17 bases remained unmatched. The CDR3 sequence is 21 residues long. The germline V gene has CDR1 SGHRS and CDR2 YFSETQ. The CDR3 region has the DNA TGCGCCAGCAGCTTGGAGCCTCTCCTAGCGGGAGGGCCAATAGGATACAATGAGCAGTTCTTC. This codes for CASSLEPLLAGGPIGYNEQFF.

This clonotype was counted at least ten times. The J gene is TRBJ2-7, the V gene TRBV10-3; 7 nucleotides line up with TRBD1. Trimming at V came to 2 bases and at J to 4 bases, leaving 5 bases not matched to a gene. CDR1 and CDR2 (germline): ENHRY, SYGVKD. The CDR3 is made up of 14 amino acids. The CDR3 region is CAISEMWGQYEQYF. The CDR3, as DNA: TGTGCCATCAGTGAGATGTGGGGACAGTACGAGCAGTACTTC.

This clonotype was found a few times. This chain uses TRBV10-3 with TRBJ1-1; the D is unclear. V was cut by 4 bases and J by 2 bases, with 8 bases left in between. This CDR3 has 13 residues. CDR1 is ENHRY, CDR2 SYGVKD, per germline. The CDR3 region is CAISGTPNTEAFF. The CDR3 nucleotides are TGTGCCATCAGTGGAACACCAAACACTGAAGCTTTCTTT.

The V and J genes are TRBV5-1 and TRBJ1-6; no firm D call. Germline assignment: CDR1 SGHRS and CDR2 YFSETQ. With 4 bases removed from V and 5 bases from J, the gap between germline ends came to 7 bases. The CDR3 is 13 amino acids. For the CDR3, the DNA is TGCGCCAGCAGCCCCACCGATAATTCACCCCTCCACTTT. It is translated as CASSPTDNSPLHF.

This clonotype was seen ten or more times. The rearrangement uses TRBV20-1 and TRBJ2-3; no definite D call. The CDR3 length is 13 residues. The germline V gene has CDR1 DFQATT and CDR2 SNEGSKA (reference sequence). The V end lost 5 bases, the J end lost 0 bases, and 9 bases lay between the germline ends. CDR3 sequence (DNA): TGCAGTGCTTGGACGCCAAGCACAGATACGCAGTATTTT. Translation gives CSAWTPSTDTQYF.

A word on this clonotype: It may be a read error: a sequence one base away is much more abundant. The rearrangement uses TRBV9 and TRBJ2-6, with D possibly called TRBD1 or TRBD2 (5 bases each). The V gene's germline CDR1 is SGDLS and CDR2 YYNGEE. The CDR3 is made up of 18 amino acids. This CDR3 reads CASSLTRVPGSGANVRTF. Here the CDR3 DNA reads TGTGCCAGCAGCTTGACGAGGGTGCCCGGCTCTGGGGCCAACGTCCGGACTTTC.

Remarks on this clonotype: A read error is possible here, since a much larger clone lies one base away. The gene calls are TRBV29-1 and TRBJ2-7, with 7 bases fitting TRBD2. Germline V gene lookup returns CDR1 SQVTM and CDR2 ANQGSEA. The CDR3 loop spans 13 amino acids. J was trimmed by 5 bases and V by 4 bases; bases with no gene match: 8. CDR3 residues: CSVAIGGSDEQYF. The CDR3 DNA reads as TGCAGCGTTGCAATCGGGGGGTCCGACGAGCAGTACTTC.

This clonotype was seen ten or more times. The chain links TRBV6-1 to TRBJ1-5; D unresolved. V gave up 4 bases and J gave up 6 bases, with 1 base separating them. Germline CDR1 reads MNHNS; CDR2 reads SASEGT. CDR3 length equals 10 residues. For the CDR3, the DNA is TGTGCCAGCAGTGGTCAGCCCCAGCATTTT. Protein product: CASSGQPQHF.

The chain recombines TRBV12-3 or TRBV12-4 with TRBJ1-2; TRBD1 aligns across 11 bases. The CDR3 is 17 residues long. The ends lost 8 bases at V and 6 bases at J; junction bases unmatched: 17. CDR3 region: CASSLTPGQGVTNGYTF. CDR3 coding DNA: TGTGCCAGCTCCTTAACCCCGGGACAGGGGGTAACTAATGGCTACACCTTC.

This clonotype has at least ten counts. The J gene is TRBJ1-2, the V gene TRBV29-1; the match to TRBD1 covers 11 bases. With V trimmed by 6 bases and J by 7 bases, 10 bases remained unmatched. The CDR3 loop spans 14 amino acids. Germline lookup yields CDR1 SQVTM and CDR2 ANQGSEA. The CDR3 nucleotides are TGCAGCGTCACCGGGGGACAGGGGGAATCTGGCTACACCTTC. Translation gives CSVTGGQGESGYTF.

As DNA, the CDR3 is TGTGCCAGCAGCTCGGGACTAGCGGGCCCCAGTGTTGGAAACATTCAGTACTTC. As protein: CASSSGLAGPSVGNIQYF. The chain combines TRBV11-2 with TRBJ2-4; 12 nucleotides line up with TRBD2. The CDR3 consists of 18 residues. Trimming took 4 bases from V and 6 from J; bases not matched to a gene: 13. The germline V gene has CDR1 SGHAT and CDR2 FQNNGV.

The genes are TRBV7-9 and TRBJ1-2; TRBD1 aligns across 9 bases. CDR3 size: 15 residues. V lost 6 bases and J lost 2; bases outside the gene matches: 7. Germline-derived CDR1 and CDR2 are SEHNR and FQNEAQ (reference sequence). This CDR3 is CASRAGTGINYGYTF. The CDR3 region has the DNA TGTGCCAGCAGAGCCGGGACAGGGATCAACTATGGCTACACCTTC. Using reference TRBV7-9 and TRBJ1-2 for the parts outside the CDR3, the full variable domain is DTGVSQNPRHKITKRGQNVTFRCDPISEHNRLYWYRQTLGQGPEFLTYFQNEAQLEKSRLLSDRFSAERPKGSFSTLEIQRTEQGDSAMYLCASRAGTGINYGYTFGSGTRLTVV.

This clonotype has a handful of counts. Possible read error: a much larger clone is one base away. The chain uses TRBV12-3 or TRBV12-4 and TRBJ2-3; a weak D match, TRBD1 (5 bases). CDR3 size: 12 residues. In nucleotides, the CDR3 is TGTGCCAGCAGTTCGAACACAGGTACGCAGTATTTT. Translating it yields CASSSNTGTQYF.

A few counts support this clonotype. The rearrangement joins TRBV7-2 to TRBJ2-1; either TRBD1 or TRBD2 may supply D (5 bases each). Germline lookup yields CDR1 SGHTA and CDR2 FQGNSA. The CDR3 length is 17 residues. Deletions cut 1 base from V and 0 bases from J, with 13 bases between. For the CDR3, the DNA is TGTGCCAGCAGCTTAGTGGCCGGGACGAGCTCCTACAATGAGCAGTTCTTC. Its protein product is CASSLVAGTSSYNEQFF. The whole variable domain, remainder taken from reference TRBV7-2 and TRBJ2-1, is GAGVSQSPSNKVTEKGKDVELRCDPISGHTALYWYRQSLGQGLEFLIYFQGNSAPDKSGLPSDRFSAERTGGSVSTLTIQRTQQEDSAVYLCASSLVAGTSSYNEQFFGPGTRLTVL.

This clonotype was counted a few times. The V gene is TRBV20-1, the J gene TRBJ2-1, with no clear D. The CDR3 is 13 residues long. The V and J ends lost 5 bases and 3 bases respectively, with 11 bases between them. Germline V gene lookup returns CDR1 DFQATT and CDR2 SNEGSKA (reference sequence). The CDR3 protein is CSALWIGYNEQFF. The CDR3 DNA sequence: TGCAGTGCTCTCTGGATCGGCTACAATGAGCAGTTCTTC.

Ten or more counts support this clonotype. The gene calls are TRBV6-2 or TRBV6-3 and TRBJ2-1; 9 bases agree with TRBD2. The CDR3 contains 16 residues. Germline V gene sequence: CDR1 MNHEY, CDR2 SVGEGT. Trimming cost V 0 bases and J 7 bases; bases outside gene matches: 7. Here the CDR3 DNA reads TGTGCCAGCAGTTACTCGAGAGGGGCGGGAGGGAATGAGCAGTTCTTC. This codes for CASSYSRGAGGNEQFF.

Points on this clonotype: A much larger clone is a single base away; this may be a read error. This rearrangement joins TRBV4-3 to TRBJ1-4, with D unclear. The CDR3 loop spans 15 amino acids. Germline loops: CDR1 LGHNA, CDR2 YSLEER. The CDR3 nucleotides read TGCGTCAGCAGCCAAGGGTCCGGCCTAGGAGAAAAACTGTTTTTT. As protein: CVSSQGSGLGEKLFF.

This clonotype was picked up a small number of times. The rearrangement uses TRBV12-3 or TRBV12-4 and TRBJ1-1; no clear D gene. The CDR3 runs 14 residues. The V end lost 7 bases, the J end lost 1 base, and 13 bases lay between the germline ends. Here the CDR3 reads CASTPPPKNTEAFF. Written as DNA, the CDR3 is TGTGCCAGCACTCCACCGCCTAAGAACACTGAAGCTTTCTTT.

This clonotype was seen ten or more times. The genes are TRBV4-3 and TRBJ2-4; 10 bases fit TRBD1. The CDR3 runs 16 residues. Germline V CDR1 and CDR2: LGHNA, YSLEER. Trimming cost V 0 bases and J 3 bases; bases outside gene matches: 2. The CDR3 protein is CASSQEGQGVKNIQYF. CDR3 bases: TGCGCCAGCAGCCAAGAAGGACAGGGGGTCAAAAACATTCAGTACTTC.

The CDR3 nucleotides read TGTGCCAGCAGCGGTATCGGATACACCGGGGAGCTGTTTTTT. The encoded protein is CASSGIGYTGELFF. The chain is built from TRBV7-9 and TRBJ2-2; no clear D gene. The V end was cut by 5 bases, the J end by 3 bases, with 10 bases between. There are 14 residues in the CDR3. From germline, CDR1 is SEHNR and CDR2 FQNEAQ (reference sequence).